Below are 15 T cell receptor beta chains sequenced from a single sample in a study of blood T cell repertoires in COVID-19. Using immunoSEQ multiplex PCR, the repertoire was profiled, and TCRdb retains in-frame clones only, with some absent. The sample consists of about 230,000 clones, roughly 85% of them appearing once. The sample consisted of peripheral blood. The receptor source for this set is a man aged 35-49 years with acute or convalescent COVID-19.

V and J are TRBV23-1 and TRBJ1-1; D uncertain. TRBV23-1 is reported as an ORF; its role is uncertain. CDR3 length equals 13 residues. V shed 0 bases and J shed 8 bases, with 10 bases lying between them. The CDR3 protein is CASSQSLGPEAFF. The CDR3 DNA sequence: TGCGCCAGCAGTCAATCTTTGGGCCCCGAAGCTTTCTTT.

A remark on this clone: This CDR3 is missing its conserved last phenylalanine or tryptophan, likely due to a read error. Because the CDR3's place on the DNA is in doubt, the DNA is left out and the CDR3 is given as listed by TCRdb. CDR3 sequence reads: CASSEGRQFLVGI. V usage is TRBV2 and J usage is TRBJ1-1. With termini counted, the CDR3 has 13 amino acids. Germline CDR1 SNHLY, CDR2 FYNNEI.

J is TRBJ1-5 and V is TRBV19; TRBD1 aligns across 7 bases. The CDR3 length is 16 residues. Germline loops: CDR1 LNHDA, CDR2 SQIVND (reference sequence). The V and J ends lost 7 bases and 4 bases, in that order; junction bases with no gene match: 13. Here the CDR3 reads CASTPTRQGGNQPQHF. The DNA for the CDR3 is TGTGCCAGTACCCCGACTCGACAGGGAGGTAATCAGCCCCAGCATTTT.

V and J are TRBV30 and TRBJ2-6; D remains ambiguous. The germline CDR1 and CDR2 sequences are GTSNPN and SVGIG (reference sequence). Between the trimmed V and J ends, which lost 2 bases and 9 bases, there was a span of 8 bases. CDR3 length equals 12 residues. The CDR3 DNA reads as TGTGCCTGGAGTAACCGCGGCAACGTCCTGACTTTC. Protein: CAWSNRGNVLTF.

This sequence joins TRBV5-1 and TRBJ2-3, with D maybe TRBD1 (6 bases). The germline V and J ends were trimmed by 0 bases and 2 bases, with 13 bases remaining between them. Germline CDR1 reads SGHRS; CDR2 reads YFSETQ. This CDR3 has 16 residues. The CDR3 is CASSLDGTSLTDTQYF. Here the CDR3 DNA reads TGCGCCAGCAGCTTGGACGGGACAAGTCTCACAGATACGCAGTATTTT.

V usage is TRBV19 and J usage is TRBJ2-7, with 7 bases matching TRBD1. The V and J ends lost 5 bases and 2 bases, in that order; junction bases with no gene match: 6. Germline V gives CDR1 LNHDA, CDR2 SQIVND (reference sequence). The CDR3 sequence is 14 residues long. In DNA form, the CDR3 reads TGTGCCAGTAGTCCCGACAGGGCCCCCTACGAGCAGTACTTC. This sequence encodes CASSPDRAPYEQYF.

A remark on this clone: In the same sample, other DNA sequences code for this CDR3. This chain links TRBV11-3 with TRBJ1-1, with 9 bases matching TRBD1. After removal of 5 bases from V and 3 bases from J, the junction contained 7 bases not matched to a gene. Germline assignment: CDR1 SGHNT and CDR2 YENEEA. The CDR3 runs 15 residues. CDR3: CASSQGTGKDTEAFF. The CDR3 DNA reads as TGTGCCAGCAGCCAGGGGACAGGGAAGGACACTGAAGCTTTCTTT.

V is TRBV7-9 and J is TRBJ2-7; TRBD1 matches at 9 bases. Germline loops: CDR1 SEHNR, CDR2 FQNEAQ (reference sequence). The CDR3 consists of 15 residues. The V gene end was trimmed by 1 base and the J gene end by 5 bases; junction bases not matched to a gene: 6. The CDR3 nucleotides are TGTGCCAGCAGCTTAGTAGGGACAGGGTTCAACGAGCAGTACTTC. Protein: CASSLVGTGFNEQYF. Looking up the rest from reference TRBV7-9 and TRBJ2-7 gives the full variable domain: DTGVSQNPRHKITKRGQNVTFRCDPISEHNRLYWYRQTLGQGPEFLTYFQNEAQLEKSRLLSDRFSAERPKGSFSTLEIQRTEQGDSAMYLCASSLVGTGFNEQYFGPGTRLTVT.

CDR3 sequence: CASSVGGGEGTEAFF. CDR3 DNA: TGTGCCAGCAGCGTAGGAGGGGGCGAGGGCACTGAAGCTTTCTTT. The J gene is TRBJ1-1, the V gene TRBV9; 7 bases are a match to TRBD1. The V and J ends lost 0 bases and 4 bases, in that order; junction bases with no gene match: 6. This CDR3 is built from 15 residues. Per germline, CDR1 SGDLS and CDR2 YYNGEE.

The chain has TRBV24-1 and TRBJ2-5; a possible D gene is TRBD2 (6 bases). The CDR3 length is 18 residues. Trimming removed 2 bases at V and 4 bases at J, with 22 bases between. In germline, CDR1 is KGHDR, CDR2 SFDVKD. In DNA form, the CDR3 reads TGTGCCACCAGTGATTCGAGCGTTGACGGGGGATTAGGAGAGACCCAGTACTTC. Translated: CATSDSSVDGGLGETQYF.

This sequence joins TRBV27 and TRBJ2-7, with 8 bases that match TRBD2. Germline assignment: CDR1 MNHEY and CDR2 SMNVEV (reference sequence). The V gene end was trimmed by 5 bases and the J gene end by 6 bases; junction bases not matched to a gene: 3. The CDR3 consists of 12 residues. CDR3 coding DNA: TGTGCCAGCAGTCCCGGGGGGGGCGAGCAGTACTTC. As protein: CASSPGGGEQYF.

This clone has just a few counts. The chain uses TRBV11-2 and TRBJ1-1; 8 positions match TRBD1. Germline V lookup: CDR1 SGHAT, CDR2 FQNNGV. V dropped 5 bases and J dropped 1; count of bases not matched to a gene: 6. The CDR3 consists of 15 residues. CDR3 nucleotide sequence: TGTGCCAGCAGCCCGAGGACAGGGAGGAACACTGAAGCTTTCTTT. It is translated as CASSPRTGRNTEAFF.

This chain links TRBV5-6 with TRBJ1-2, with 7 bases matching TRBD1. Germline loops: CDR1 SGHDT, CDR2 YYEEEE. The CDR3 consists of 15 residues. Trimming at V came to 4 bases and at J to 1 base, leaving 7 bases not matched to a gene. DNA of the CDR3: TGTGCCAGCAGCACCGGGACAGTGAGTAACTATGGCTACACCTTC. This translates into CASSTGTVSNYGYTF.

The chain recombines TRBV30 with TRBJ1-1, with a weak D call TRBD1 (5 bases). The ends were cut back, 3 bases at V and 3 bases at J, with 5 bases in the middle. The length of the CDR3 is 11 residues. Germline CDR1 is GTSNPN and CDR2 is SVGIG (reference sequence). The CDR3 reads CAWRGDTEAFF. As DNA, the CDR3 is TGTGCCTGGAGAGGGGACACTGAAGCTTTCTTT.

The rearrangement links TRBV5-1 to TRBJ1-3, with 7 positions matching TRBD1. Germline V CDR1 and CDR2: SGHRS, YFSETQ. With 3 bases clipped from V and 0 bases from J, the junction kept 9 bases outside the gene matches. CDR3 size: 17 residues. CDR3 nucleotides: TGCGCCAGCAGCTCGGGACAGCTAGACTTCTCTGGAAACACCATATATTTT. This encodes CASSSGQLDFSGNTIYF.